Below, 19 T cell receptor beta chains from the same sample are listed, as sequenced in a study of Graves' ophthalmopathy and Graves' hyperthyroidism. Using RNA transcripts, the TCR beta CDR3 regions were amplified. Scientists carried out first-round RT-PCR using HTBI primers and then a second-round multiplex PCR. Using its own MiXCR run on the multiplex PCR reads, TCRdb lists one record per CDR3 protein. The profile shows around 50,000 distinct CDR3 sequences, less than 65% of them singletons. Sequenced sample: peripheral blood. The receptors were gathered from an adult man with Graves' ophthalmopathy.

The chain couples TRBV10-2 to TRBJ2-5; D not resolved. V lost 0 bases and J 0 bases, leaving 11 bases between the germline ends. CDR1 is WSHSY and CDR2 is SAAADI in the germline V gene. The CDR3 is 16 residues long. Here the CDR3 reads CASSESPHRNQETQYF. CDR3 in DNA: TGCGCCAGCAGTGAGTCCCCACACAGAAACCAAGAGACCCAGTACTTC.

This clonotype was recorded at least ten times. CDR3 loop: CARARPGIYGGGEKLFF. The CDR3, as DNA: TGTGCCAGAGCTCGGCCGGGGATTTACGGGGGGGGTGAAAAACTGTTTTTT. The chain is built from TRBV11-1 and TRBJ1-4, with a possible D match to TRBD1 (5 bases). Germline CDR1 reads SGHAT; CDR2 reads FQDESV (reference sequence). Trimming left V 9 bases short and J 7 bases short, with 27 bases between. The CDR3 sequence is 17 residues long.

The chain carries TRBV20-1 and TRBJ2-3; D unresolved. Trimming pared 0 bases from V and 0 bases from J, leaving 10 bases between. From germline, CDR1 is DFQATT and CDR2 SNEGSKA (reference sequence). The CDR3 runs 15 residues. CDR3: CSARDRAVSTDTQYF. The CDR3 DNA sequence: TGCAGTGCTAGAGATCGGGCTGTCAGCACAGATACGCAGTATTTT.

This chain uses TRBV25-1 with TRBJ2-5; 7 bases line up with TRBD2. The CDR3 has 11 amino acids. After removal of 7 bases from V and 5 bases from J, the junction contained 1 base not matched to a gene. Germline CDR1 MGHDK, CDR2 SYGVNS. The CDR3: CASTAGETQYF. Here the CDR3 DNA reads TGTGCCAGCACAGCGGGGGAGACCCAGTACTTC.

Many counts were recorded for this clonotype. V usage is TRBV2 and J usage is TRBJ2-2; D gene ambiguous. Germline V gives CDR1 SNHLY, CDR2 FYNNEI. The CDR3 has 12 residues. The V end was cut by 8 bases, the J end by 4 bases, with 8 bases between. The CDR3 DNA sequence: TGTGCCAGCCGGGTTTTCACCGGGGAGCTGTTTTTT. It is translated as CASRVFTGELFF.

Judged by abundance, this clonotype is medium-sized. V is TRBV25-1 and J is TRBJ2-3; 14 nucleotides agree with TRBD2. V was clipped by 0 bases and J by 5 bases; unmatched bases: 4. CDR1 and CDR2 from the germline V gene are MGHDK and SYGVNS. The CDR3 is 17 amino acids. This chain's CDR3 is CASSEYRLAGGKDTQYF. The CDR3 region has the DNA TGTGCCAGCAGTGAATATCGACTAGCGGGAGGGAAAGATACGCAGTATTTT. Full variable domain (rest looked up from reference TRBV25-1 and TRBJ2-3): EADIYQTPRYLVIGTGKKITLECSQTMGHDKMYWYQQDPGMELHLIHYSYGVNSTEKGDLSSESTVSRIRTEHFPLTLESARPSHTSQYLCASSEYRLAGGKDTQYFGPGTRLTVL.

With respect to this clonotype: A junction end diverges from the germline sequence, so it may reflect a read error. The CDR3 nucleotides are TGTGCCAGCAGTCGGCGGATCAACAGGGAAATGAACAATGAAGCTTTCTTT. Translating it yields CASSRRINREMNNEAFF. The J gene is TRBJ1-1, the V gene TRBV27; D is possibly TRBD1 (6 bases). The germline V gene encodes CDR1 MNHEY and CDR2 SMNVEV (reference sequence). The CDR3 has 17 amino acids.

On this clonotype: At one end, the junction sequence differs from germline, possibly due to a read error. V gene TRBV12-3 or TRBV12-4 combines with J gene TRBJ1-2; D unclear. This CDR3 spans 11 amino acids. This chain's CDR3 is CASSASKGYTF. In DNA, the CDR3 is TGCGCCAGCAGTGCCTCCAAGGGTTACACCTTC.

This clonotype was seen more than once but under ten times. V gene TRBV29-1 combines with J gene TRBJ2-3; possibly TRBD1 or TRBD2 for D (7 bases each). The CDR3 consists of 13 residues. V gave up 7 bases and J gave up 7 bases, with 18 bases separating them. In germline, CDR1 is SQVTM, CDR2 ANQGSEA. The CDR3 DNA reads as TGCAGCGCAAGGGCTCAGGGGGGGCATACGCAGTATTTT. Translating gives CSARAQGGHTQYF.

This clonotype appeared many times. The CDR3 DNA is TGTGCCAGCAGTGAGACGACAGCTGGAAACACCATATATTTT. It translates to CASSETTAGNTIYF. The chain combines TRBV6-1 with TRBJ1-3; maybe TRBD1 (5 bases). Trimming took 3 bases from V and 2 from J, leaving 8 bases between them. The CDR3 is 14 amino acids. Germline-derived CDR1 and CDR2 are MNHNS and SASEGT.

The V call is TRBV11-2, the J call TRBJ2-1, with TRBD2 matching over 8 bases. V shed 1 base and J 6 bases; nucleotides not matched to a gene: 2. This CDR3 spans 14 amino acids. Germline CDR1 reads SGHAT; CDR2 reads FQNNGV. The CDR3 spells CASSLGGGTNEQFF. For the CDR3, the DNA is TGTGCCAGCAGCTTAGGCGGGGGGACCAATGAGCAGTTCTTC.

This clonotype was seen many times. V usage is TRBV5-1 and J usage is TRBJ1-1; TRBD1 might be the D (5 bases). V was trimmed by 4 bases and J by 4 bases, leaving 14 bases between them. Germline CDR1 and CDR2: SGHRS and YFSETQ. This CDR3 contains 14 residues. The CDR3, as DNA: TGCGCCAGCAGCCCGCATACGGGGGGCACTGAAGCTTTCTTT. Protein sequence: CASSPHTGGTEAFF.

This clonotype has at least ten counts. This chain uses TRBV7-2 with TRBJ2-2; D gene uncertain. V lost 1 base, J lost 0 bases, and 9 bases lay in between. Germline CDR1 SGHTA, CDR2 FQGNSA. The CDR3 is made up of 16 amino acids. The CDR3 nucleotides read TGTGCCAGCAGCTTAGAGCCAATTACGAACACCGGGGAGCTGTTTTTT. Translation gives CASSLEPITNTGELFF.

This clonotype came up many times. The chain employs TRBV20-1 and TRBJ2-3, with D uncertain. In germline, CDR1 is DFQATT, CDR2 SNEGSKA (reference sequence). The V end was cut by 1 base, the J end by 7 bases, with 6 bases between. This CDR3 has 11 residues. The CDR3: CSARAWNTQYF. DNA of the CDR3: TGCAGTGCTAGAGCCTGGAATACGCAGTATTTT.

The chain is built from TRBV20-1 and TRBJ2-5; no definite D call. Per the germline V gene, CDR1 is DFQATT and CDR2 is SNEGSKA (reference sequence). The CDR3 runs to 15 residues. V dropped 5 bases and J dropped 2 bases, with 18 bases sitting between them. In nucleotides, the CDR3 is TGCAGTGCTTTAGACCGCAAGGCGTTACAAGAGACCCAGTACTTC. Its protein is CSALDRKALQETQYF.

The chain links TRBV7-8 to TRBJ2-7, with 14 bases identical to TRBD2. In germline, CDR1 is SGHVS, CDR2 FQNEAQ. Trimming at V came to 3 bases and at J to 0 bases, leaving 7 bases not matched to a gene. This CDR3 region has 18 residues. The CDR3 sequence: CASSFWGLAGDSSYEQYF. For the CDR3, the DNA is TGTGCCAGCAGCTTTTGGGGACTAGCGGGAGACTCCTCCTACGAGCAGTACTTC.

This clonotype rates as medium-sized. The chain uses TRBV25-1 and TRBJ1-3, with 9 bases fitting TRBD1. There are 15 residues in the CDR3. V dropped 7 bases and J dropped 3; count of bases not matched to a gene: 7. Per germline, CDR1 MGHDK and CDR2 SYGVNS. The CDR3 sequence: CASNRTGVCGNTIYF. CDR3 coding DNA: TGTGCCAGCAATCGGACAGGGGTTTGTGGAAACACCATATATTTT.

With respect to this clonotype: A much larger clonotype is one base distant, so this may be a read error. This chain joins TRBV27 and TRBJ2-6; the D gene is possibly TRBD1 (5 bases). Germline assignment: CDR1 MNHEY and CDR2 SMNVEV (reference sequence). This CDR3 is 15 amino acids long. This CDR3 is CATSAQGNGANGLTF. DNA of the CDR3: TGTGCCACCAGCGCCCAGGGAAATGGGGCCAACGGCCTGACTTTC.

The V call is TRBV19, the J call TRBJ1-1; tentative D call: TRBD1 (5 bases). This CDR3 comprises 15 residues. The V end was cut by 6 bases, the J end by 1 base, with 15 bases between. The germline V gene encodes CDR1 LNHDA and CDR2 SQIVND (reference sequence). The CDR3: CASRTQGVANTEAFF. In DNA form, the CDR3 reads TGTGCCAGTAGGACCCAGGGAGTAGCGAACACTGAAGCTTTCTTT.